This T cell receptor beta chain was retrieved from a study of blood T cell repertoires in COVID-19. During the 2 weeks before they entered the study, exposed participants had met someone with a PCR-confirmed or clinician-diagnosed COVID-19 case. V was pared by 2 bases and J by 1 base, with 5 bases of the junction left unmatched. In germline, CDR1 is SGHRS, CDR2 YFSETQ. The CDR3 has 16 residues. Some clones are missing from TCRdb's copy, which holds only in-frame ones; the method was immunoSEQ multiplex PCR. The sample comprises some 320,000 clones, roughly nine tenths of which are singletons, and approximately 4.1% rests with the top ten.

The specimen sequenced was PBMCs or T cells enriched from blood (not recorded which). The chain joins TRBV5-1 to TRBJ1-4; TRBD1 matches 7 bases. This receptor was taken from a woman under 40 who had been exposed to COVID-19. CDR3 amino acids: CASSFQGGGTNEKLFF. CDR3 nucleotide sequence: TGCGCCAGCAGCTTCCAAGGGGGCGGAACTAATGAAAAACTGTTTTTT.